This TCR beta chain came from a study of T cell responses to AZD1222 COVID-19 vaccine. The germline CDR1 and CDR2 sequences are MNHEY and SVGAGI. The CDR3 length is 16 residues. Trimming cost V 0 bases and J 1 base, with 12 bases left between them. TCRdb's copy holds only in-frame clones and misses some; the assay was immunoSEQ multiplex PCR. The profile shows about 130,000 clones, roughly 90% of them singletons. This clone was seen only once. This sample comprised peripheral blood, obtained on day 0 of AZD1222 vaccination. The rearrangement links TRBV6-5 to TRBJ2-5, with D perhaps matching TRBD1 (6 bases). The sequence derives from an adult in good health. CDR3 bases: TGTGCCAGCAGTTACTCGTTAAGGGACACCCAAGAGACCCAGTACTTC. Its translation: CASSYSLRDTQETQYF.